This is a list of T cell receptor beta chains from one sample in a study of CD8+ T cells in alopecia areata. Here immunoSEQ multiplex PCR was the method, and the copy in TCRdb shows in-frame clones only, minus some. The data show about 110,000 clones, with over 55% seen just once and roughly 25% held by the top ten. Sequencing used NKG2D-low CD8+ T cells sorted from blood. These receptors were collected from a human donor with alopecia areata. CDR3s include the opening cysteine and the closing phenylalanine or tryptophan. Fields, in order: D gene, J gene, V gene, clone size, CDR3 protein, CDR3 DNA. A D gene is named only where the DNA matches it firmly. Not all rows give a size; the values are once, few, many and, for expanded clones, a class.

NA | TRBJ2-7 | TRBV28 | once | CASSFTTRDISYEQYF | TGTGCCAGCAGCTTTACGACCCGGGACATCTCCTACGAGCAGTACTTC
NA | TRBJ2-1 | TRBV2 | NA | CASSEDPTPGNEQFF | TGTGCCAGCAGTGAGGACCCCACCCCCGGCAATGAGCAGTTCTTC
TRBD1 | TRBJ2-7 | TRBV4-1 | NA | CASSHGQGYEQYF | TGCGCCAGCAGCCACGGACAGGGCTACGAGCAGTACTTC
TRBD2 | TRBJ2-1 | TRBV29-1 | NA | CSVDPRAGGYNEQFF | TGCAGCGTGGACCCCAGAGCGGGAGGTTACAATGAGCAGTTCTTC
TRBD2 | TRBJ2-1 | TRBV6-6 | NA | CASRAELAGGINEQFF | TGTGCCAGCAGAGCCGAACTAGCGGGAGGGATAAATGAGCAGTTCTTC
NA | TRBJ1-2 | TRBV2 | NA | CASIRIQTNYGYTF | TGTGCCAGCATTAGGATACAGACAAACTATGGCTACACCTTC
NA | TRBJ2-2 | TRBV27 | NA | CASSLPAGELFF | TGTGCCAGCAGTTTACCCGCCGGGGAGCTGTTTTTT
NA | TRBJ1-1 | TRBV19 | NA | CASRGRGQGKAFF | TGTGCCAGTAGGGGTCGTGGGCAGGGAAAGGCTTTCTTT
NA | TRBJ1-2 | TRBV2 | few | CASSEALRGLDGYTF | TGTGCCAGCAGTGAAGCGCTTCGAGGGCTTGATGGCTACACCTTC
TRBD2 | TRBJ2-3 | TRBV14 | few | CASSQEPWGTSSDTQYF | TGTGCCAGCAGCCAAGAGCCCTGGGGGACTAGTTCGGATACGCAGTATTTT
NA | TRBJ2-1 | TRBV28 | NA | CASSLGSSSVDEQFF | TGTGCCAGCAGTTTGGGGTCTAGCAGTGTGGATGAGCAGTTCTTC
NA | TRBJ1-1 | TRBV27 | NA | CASSSPGIISEAFF | TGTGCCAGCAGTTCCCCAGGGATAATATCTGAAGCTTTCTTT
NA | TRBJ2-2 | TRBV4-2 | NA | CASSQDLSGELFF | TGTGCCAGCAGCCAAGATCTCTCCGGGGAGCTGTTTTTT
TRBD2 | TRBJ2-7 | TRBV7-2 | NA | CASSLGTSPSVNEQYF | TGTGCCAGCAGCTTGGGGACTAGCCCTTCTGTGAACGAGCAGTACTTC
NA | TRBJ2-7 | TRBV28 | NA | CASSLGPYYEQYF | TGTGCCAGCAGTTTAGGGCCGTACTACGAGCAGTACTTC
TRBD1 | TRBJ1-1 | TRBV6-1 | NA | CASRTGNVNTEAFF | TGTGCCAGCAGGACAGGGAACGTGAACACTGAAGCTTTCTTT